Many counts were recorded for the clone carrying this TCR beta chain. CDR1 MNHGY and CDR2 SAAAGT come from the germline V gene. The CDR3 consists of 16 residues. The ends were cut back, 3 bases at V and 4 bases at J, with 15 bases in the middle. This record belongs to a study of molecular identifiers for immune sequencing clone quantification. TCRdb analysed the PCR reads with MiXCR anew, one entry per CDR3 protein. Of some 590,000 distinct CDR3 sequences detected, approximately 24% appear once; the ten largest clones hold roughly 0.83%. The chain uses TRBV6-8 and TRBJ2-2; the D gene is possibly TRBD2 (5 bases). This receptor was identified in a human donor in good health. Some libraries in this study had Jurkat cell RNA spiked in. Sequenced: naive CD8+ T cells from blood, with Jurkat cell RNA spiked in. The subset denotes: FACS-sorted CD8+CD4-CCR7+CD45RA+ naive T cells. CDR3 residues: CASSYGPRAVTGELFF. CDR3 DNA sequence: TGTGCCAGCAGTTATGGCCCGCGAGCGGTCACCGGGGAGCTGTTTTTT.